These T cell receptor beta chains were read from a single sample in a study of shared clonotypes between healthy human individuals. Sequencing was performed with immunoSEQ multiplex PCR; in TCRdb, only in-frame clones are kept and a portion is missing. The table records approximately 2.1 million clones, about 92% of them present only once. Sequencing was performed on naive CD4+ T cells from PBMCs. These receptors were obtained from a man between 18 and 35 years old in good health. Some clones in this sample may be carry-over from other donors' samples. CDR3s include the opening cysteine and the closing phenylalanine or tryptophan. D genes are given only for firm matches. The size of a clone is reported for some rows only, either as once, few or many, or as a class for expanded clones.

>-|-|TRBJ2-3|TRBV27
CASSLSPVRVAEPWDTQYF
TGTGCCAGCAGTTTATCTCCGGTGCGAGTGGCGGAACCATGGGATACGCAGTATTTT
>-|-|TRBJ2-7|TRBV7-8
CASSLVDWAYEQYF
TGTGCCAGCAGCTTAGTTGACTGGGCCTACGAGCAGTACTTC
>-|TRBD1|TRBJ2-1|TRBV27
CASSLWGQGPNEQFF
TGTGCCAGCAGTTTATGGGGACAGGGTCCCAATGAGCAGTTCTTC
>-|-|TRBJ2-3|TRBV5-1
CASRVAGPGDTQYF
TGCGCCAGCAGGGTTGCGGGACCAGGAGATACGCAGTATTTT
>once|-|TRBJ1-5|TRBV12-5
CASGLRSGLEGPQHF
TGTGCTAGTGGTTTGCGAAGCGGCCTGGAGGGGCCCCAGCATTTT
>-|-|TRBJ2-3|TRBV20-1
CSVAGTDTQYF
TGCAGTGTGGCAGGCACAGATACGCAGTATTTT
>-|TRBD1|TRBJ1-5|TRBV19
CASKDRGPSNQPQHF
TGTGCCAGTAAGGACAGGGGGCCTAGCAATCAGCCCCAGCATTTT
>few|-|TRBJ1-1|TRBV9
CASGGYTEAFF
TGTGCCAGCGGAGGATACACTGAAGCTTTCTTT
>-|-|TRBJ2-3|TRBV5-1
CASRKDRTDTQYF
TGCGCCAGCAGAAAAGATCGCACAGATACGCAGTATTTT
>-|TRBD1|TRBJ2-5|TRBV7-2
CASSSRDRVPLSQETQYF
TGTGCCAGCAGCTCCCGGGACAGGGTCCCCCTAAGTCAAGAGACCCAGTACTTC
>-|TRBD1|TRBJ2-2|TRBV5-1
CASSVPGTGGIGELFF
TGCGCCAGCAGCGTTCCCGGGACAGGGGGCATCGGGGAGCTGTTTTTT
>-|TRBD1|TRBJ2-7|TRBV7-9
CASSPGTGGYEQYF
TGTGCCAGCAGTCCCGGGACAGGGGGCTACGAGCAGTACTTC
>once|-|TRBJ1-2|TRBV28
CASTAGGSPAAGYTF
TGTGCCAGCACAGCAGGAGGGTCCCCTGCTGCTGGCTACACCTTC
>-|-|TRBJ1-2|TRBV25-1
CASRKDANYGYTF
TGTGCCAGCAGAAAGGATGCTAACTATGGCTACACCTTC
>-|-|TRBJ1-1|TRBV6-5
CASSPPGVPEAFF
TGTGCCAGCAGCCCCCCCGGGGTCCCTGAAGCTTTCTTT
>-|-|TRBJ1-1|TRBV28
CASSLWGSGGTEAFF
TGTGCCAGCAGTTTATGGGGCTCGGGGGGAACTGAAGCTTTCTTT
>-|-|TRBJ1-5|TRBV11-2
CASSRDLSLLPQHF
TGTGCCAGCAGCCGGGACCTGTCGTTGCTCCCCCAGCATTTT
>-|TRBD1|TRBJ1-1|TRBV6-1
CASRDRDRGAFF
TGTGCCAGCAGGGACCGGGACAGGGGAGCTTTCTTT
>-|TRBD2|TRBJ2-7|TRBV11-2
CASSLDRGPSGSLYEQYF
TGTGCCAGCAGCTTAGATCGAGGGCCTAGCGGGAGTTTGTACGAGCAGTACTTC
>-|-|TRBJ2-1|TRBV28
CASRPSPISYNEQFF
TGTGCCAGCAGACCTAGTCCGATTTCCTACAATGAGCAGTTCTTC
>-|-|TRBJ2-2|TRBV5-1
CASSFRGNTGELFF
TGCGCCAGCAGCTTCAGGGGTAACACCGGGGAGCTGTTTTTT
>-|-|TRBJ1-1|TRBV2
CASRVTDGTEAFF
TGTGCCAGCAGGGTGACGGACGGCACTGAAGCTTTCTTT
>-|-|TRBJ1-3|TRBV7-2
CASSLSTGSGNTIYF
TGTGCCAGCAGCTTGAGTACAGGGTCTGGAAACACCATATATTTT
>-|-|TRBJ2-1|TRBV5-3
CARSPRCRELTHSSYNEQFF
TGTGCCAGAAGCCCCCGGTGTCGCGAGCTGACCCATAGCTCCTACAATGAGCAGTTCTTC
>once|TRBD2|TRBJ2-6|TRBV30
CAWSVAPGLAGVEISSGANVLTF
TGTGCCTGGAGTGTTGCACCGGGACTAGCGGGAGTCGAAATAAGCTCTGGGGCCAACGTCCTGACTTTC
>-|TRBD1|TRBJ2-7|TRBV6-5
CASSSPGTGASEQYF
TGTGCCAGCAGTTCGCCCGGGACAGGGGCGTCCGAGCAGTACTTC
>-|-|TRBJ2-7|TRBV19
CASSTGGGSYEQYF
TGTGCCAGTAGTACCGGGGGCGGATCCTACGAGCAGTACTTC
>-|-|TRBJ2-3|TRBV29-1
CSVGTSGDTQYF
TGCAGCGTGGGGACCTCGGGGGATACGCAGTATTTT
>-|TRBD1|TRBJ1-1|TRBV6-5
CASSYSSRGRTEAFF
TGTGCCAGCAGTTACTCGTCCAGGGGGCGGACTGAAGCTTTCTTT
>-|-|TRBJ2-2|TRBV9
CASSALGRTNTGELFF
TGTGCCAGCAGCGCCCTGGGACGCACGAACACCGGGGAGCTGTTTTTT
>-|TRBD2|TRBJ2-5|TRBV4-1
CASSQDGTSGETQYF
TGCGCCAGCAGCCAAGATGGGACTAGCGGAGAGACCCAGTACTTC
>-|-|TRBJ2-5|TRBV6-1
CASSEGARGAAQYF
TGTGCCAGCAGTGAAGGTGCCAGGGGAGCGGCCCAGTACTTC
>-|-|TRBJ2-2|TRBV5-1
CASSRGLPNTGELFF
TGCGCCAGCAGCCGCGGACTGCCGAACACCGGGGAGCTGTTTTTT
>once|TRBD2|TRBJ2-1|TRBV6-5
CASSRTSLDNEQFF
TGTGCCAGCAGTCGGACTAGCCTCGACAATGAGCAGTTCTTC
>-|TRBD1|TRBJ1-1|TRBV5-1
CASSIGQGWTEAFF
TGCGCCAGCAGCATAGGACAGGGTTGGACTGAAGCTTTCTTT
>-|-|TRBJ2-3|TRBV7-3
CASSPDTYTDTQYF
TGTGCCAGCAGCCCGGACACTTACACAGATACGCAGTATTTT
>-|-|TRBJ2-4|TRBV30
CAWSTGDSGSIQYF
TGTGCCTGGAGTACTGGGGATTCGGGGAGCATTCAGTACTTC
>-|-|TRBJ1-1|TRBV28
CASTKSGTYVGGTEAFF
TGTGCCAGCACCAAGTCAGGGACGTACGTAGGTGGCACTGAAGCTTTCTTT
>few|-|TRBJ1-1|TRBV20-1
CSGLRDTEAFF
TGCAGCGGTTTGAGGGACACTGAAGCTTTCTTT
>-|-|TRBJ2-2|TRBV6-5
CASSYSRRTNTGELFF
TGTGCCAGCAGTTACTCCAGAAGGACGAACACCGGGGAGCTGTTTTTT
>-|-|TRBJ1-1|TRBV5-1
CASSLEWGEDRLNTEAFF
TGCGCCAGCAGCTTGGAATGGGGTGAGGACAGATTGAACACTGAAGCTTTCTTT
>-|-|TRBJ2-7|TRBV6-6
CASSYGGARAYEQYF
TGTGCCAGCAGTTACGGAGGGGCGCGGGCCTACGAGCAGTACTTC
>-|-|TRBJ2-1|TRBV2
CASSEGWRKFF
TGTGCCAGCAGTGAAGGGTGGAGGAAGTTCTTC
>once|TRBD1|TRBJ2-3|TRBV18
CASSPPRGQGAGDTQYF
TGTGCCAGCTCACCGCCTAGGGGACAGGGGGCCGGAGATACGCAGTATTTT
>-|-|TRBJ2-7|TRBV2
CASSPAYEQYF
TGTGCCAGTTCTCCGGCCTACGAGCAGTACTTC